The entry below gives a single T cell receptor (beta chain) sequence along with its context. Its target is unknown. This record belongs to a study of T cells in localized non-small cell lung cancer. Using immunoSEQ multiplex PCR, the repertoire was profiled, and TCRdb retains in-frame clones only, with some absent. This repertoire shows 75,000 to 95,000 clones, about 78% found once; its top ten account for around 21%. Trimming removed 3 bases at V and 4 bases at J, with 12 bases between. The CDR3 is 15 amino acids. In germline, CDR1 is SGHTA, CDR2 FQGTGA. Study-wide results and caveats: Investigators sequenced only a single tumor region, leaving heterogeneity possible. Adjacent lung had a median about 57 of the 100 largest tumor clones.

The clonotype originates from a man between 40 and 69 years old with stage II squamous cell lung carcinoma. Sequenced here: PBMCs, sampled before any cancer treatment. The chain is built from TRBV7-3 and TRBJ2-2, with D unclear. CDR3 DNA sequence: TGTGCCAGCAGCTTGAACGACCCGCGCACCGGGGAGCTGTTTTTT. This encodes CASSLNDPRTGELFF.